This T cell receptor beta chain was identified in a study of CD8 T cells in ankylosing spondylitis. Trimming took off 5 bases at V and 3 bases at J, with 14 bases between the two ends. This CDR3 has 15 amino acids. CDR1 is SGHVS, CDR2 FNYEAQ, per germline. TCRdb fed the 5' RACE reads into MiXCR, producing one record per CDR3 protein. The sample has 310,000 or so distinct CDR3 sequences, 20% seen once. The V call is TRBV7-6, the J call TRBJ2-1; D is undetermined. The sequencing sample was made of blood, either unsorted or a sorted T cell fraction (not recorded which). The sequence was collected from a male donor with ankylosing spondylitis or in good health (not recorded which). CDR3 amino acids: CASSPGLLGYNEQFF. The CDR3, as DNA: TGTGCCAGCAGCCCTGGTTTGTTGGGCTACAATGAGCAGTTCTTC.